Listed below are T cell receptor beta chains from one sample, sequenced in a study of blood T cell repertoires in COVID-19. Clones were sequenced by immunoSEQ multiplex PCR, and TCRdb holds only the in-frame ones, with some missing. The data contain 450,000 or so clones, roughly nine tenths of them singletons. The sample taken for sequencing was peripheral blood. Receptors originate from a man aged 18 to 30 with COVID-19, enrolled during active disease. The CDR3 runs from the conserved cysteine through the conserved F or W. The D gene is left open where the match is weak. Rows may omit the clone size; those that give it use once, few, many or a size class.

V	D	J	size	CDR3	DNA
TRBV7-2	-	TRBJ2-3	-	CASSLLMGAHTQYF	TGTGCCAGCAGCTTACTTATGGGAGCTCATACGCAGTATTTT
TRBV7-9	TRBD2	TRBJ2-7	-	CASSLASGSHEQYF	TGTGCCAGCAGCTTGGCTAGCGGGAGCCACGAGCAGTACTTC
TRBV4-1	-	TRBJ1-5	-	CASSQGPYQPQHF	TGCGCCAGCAGCCAAGGTCCGTATCAGCCCCAGCATTTT
TRBV7-9	-	TRBJ2-5	-	CASSPIEDF	TGTGCCAGCAGCCCGATAGAGGACTTC
TRBV11-2	-	TRBJ1-1	few	CASSRGMNTEAFF	TGTGCCAGCAGCCGGGGGATGAACACTGAAGCTTTCTTT
TRBV19	TRBD1	TRBJ1-2	-	CASSIVLGQPGGYTF	TGTGCCAGTAGTATAGTCCTGGGACAGCCAGGGGGCTACACCTTC
TRBV10-2	-	TRBJ2-2	-	CASSRKQGVNPGELFF	TGCGCCAGCAGCCGCAAACAGGGTGTTAACCCCGGGGAGCTGTTTTTT
TRBV11-2	TRBD2	TRBJ2-7	-	CASSSSGLANSYEQYF	TGTGCCAGCAGCTCGTCAGGACTAGCGAACTCCTACGAGCAGTACTTC
TRBV2	-	TRBJ1-6	-	CASAGQNSPLHF	TGTGCCAGCGCGGGCCAGAATTCACCCCTCCACTTT
TRBV20-1	-	TRBJ2-1	-	CSASGGRSNEQFF	TGCAGTGCTAGTGGGGGGCGGTCCAATGAGCAGTTCTTC
TRBV28	TRBD2	TRBJ2-4	few	CASSSTSGIMGLAKNIQYF	TGTGCCAGCAGCTCGACTAGCGGGATAATGGGTCTAGCCAAAAACATTCAGTACTTC
TRBV27	TRBD1	TRBJ1-3	-	CASSSGQGISPRSGNTIYF	TGTGCCAGCAGTTCCGGACAGGGAATTTCTCCACGCTCTGGAAACACCATATATTTT
TRBV6-5	-	TRBJ1-2	-	CASSYSRGGGYGYTF	TGTGCCAGCAGTTACTCGAGGGGGGGCGGCTATGGCTACACCTTC
TRBV2	-	TRBJ1-2	-	CAIWSGRNPNYGYTF	TGTGCCATCTGGTCCGGCAGGAACCCCAACTATGGCTACACCTTC
TRBV24-1	TRBD1	TRBJ2-2	-	CATSDRQGKDTGELFF	TGTGCCACCAGTGACCGACAGGGAAAGGACACCGGGGAGCTGTTTTTT
TRBV19	-	TRBJ1-1	few	CASSLQPGAGGTEAFF	TGTGCCAGTAGTCTCCAGCCAGGGGCGGGAGGCACTGAAGCTTTCTTT
TRBV14	TRBD2	TRBJ2-2	-	CASSQDSGLAGGELFF	TGTGCCAGCAGCCAAGACTCCGGACTAGCTGGCGGGGAGCTGTTTTTT
TRBV27	-	TRBJ1-6	few	CASSLRAGMNSPLHF	TGTGCCAGCAGTTTACGGGCAGGGATGAATTCACCCCTCCACTTT
TRBV4-1	TRBD1	TRBJ2-7	-	CASSSRDSHSYEQYF	TGCGCCAGCAGCAGCCGGGACAGCCACTCCTACGAGCAGTACTTC
TRBV29-1	TRBD2	TRBJ2-5	-	CSVAYGREGTQYF	TGCAGCGTTGCTTACGGGCGGGAGGGGACCCAGTACTTC
TRBV2	-	TRBJ2-4	-	CASKVEGGYIQYF	TGTGCCAGCAAGGTTGAAGGGGGATACATTCAGTACTTC
TRBV29-1	-	TRBJ2-1	-	CSVWASAYNEQFF	TGCAGCGTTTGGGCTAGCGCTTACAATGAGCAGTTCTTC
TRBV14	-	TRBJ2-5	-	CASSQEIGRGETQYF	TGTGCCAGCAGCCAAGAGATCGGGCGGGGAGAGACCCAGTACTTC
TRBV2	-	TRBJ1-1	-	CASSEALISTEAFF	TGTGCCAGCAGTGAAGCGCTTATAAGCACGGAAGCTTTCTTT
TRBV13	TRBD1	TRBJ2-7	-	CASRRTGSYEQYF	TGTGCCAGCAGGCGGACAGGATCCTACGAGCAGTACTTC
TRBV2	TRBD1	TRBJ1-3	-	CASSEWGQVLGNTIYF	TGTGCCAGCAGTGAATGGGGACAGGTCCTAGGAAACACCATATATTTT
TRBV5-1	-	TRBJ1-4	-	CASSLDAGERQKLFF	TGCGCCAGCAGCTTGGATGCAGGGGAGAGGCAAAAACTGTTTTTT
TRBV3-1/TRBV3-2	TRBD2	TRBJ2-7	-	CASTLAGGGHEQYF	TGTGCCAGCACCCTAGCGGGGGGGGGCCACGAGCAGTACTTC
TRBV4-1	-	TRBJ2-6	-	CASSQVGIADSGANVLTF	TGCGCCAGCAGCCAAGTCGGAATCGCGGACTCTGGGGCCAACGTCCTGACTTTC
TRBV5-1	-	TRBJ2-5	-	CASSRDGSEETQYF	TGCGCCAGCAGCCGTGACGGCAGCGAAGAGACCCAGTACTTC
TRBV5-8	TRBD1	TRBJ1-6	-	CASSFGQGSSPLHF	TGTGCCAGCAGCTTCGGACAGGGAAGTTCACCCCTCCACTTT
TRBV4-1	TRBD1	TRBJ2-5	-	CASRMTGGGETQYF	TGCGCCAGCAGAATGACAGGGGGCGGGGAGACCCAGTACTTC
TRBV5-4	-	TRBJ2-7	-	CASSLAGRTYF	TGTGCCAGCAGCTTGGCAGGGAGGACGTACTTC
TRBV19	TRBD1	TRBJ1-5	-	CASSTTWGQSNQPQHF	TGTGCCAGTAGTACAACCTGGGGACAGAGCAATCAGCCCCAGCATTTT
TRBV6-5	-	TRBJ1-5	-	CASGRDSNQPQHF	TGTGCTTCGGGGCGGGATAGCAATCAGCCCCAGCATTTT
TRBV27	-	TRBJ2-7	-	CASSAQIGNEQYF	TGTGCCAGCAGTGCACAAATCGGGAACGAGCAGTACTTC
TRBV10-3	-	TRBJ2-3	-	CAISERLASDTQYF	TGTGCCATCAGTGAAAGGCTAGCGTCAGATACGCAGTATTTT
TRBV7-9	-	TRBJ2-7	-	CASSPGTAYRTGEQYF	TGTGCCAGCAGCCCCGGGACTGCTTATCGTACTGGTGAGCAGTACTTC
TRBV12-2	-	TRBJ2-2	few	CASRFPRRKNTGELFF	TGTGCAAGTCGCTTTCCCCGGAGAAAGAACACCGGGGAGCTGTTTTTT
TRBV3-1/TRBV3-2	TRBD2	TRBJ2-2	-	CASSQGLAGRTGELFF	TGTGCCAGCAGCCAAGGACTAGCGGGCCGTACCGGGGAGCTGTTTTTT
TRBV9	TRBD1	TRBJ1-2	-	CASSAGTGTNYGYTF	TGTGCCAGCAGCGCCGGGACAGGAACTAACTATGGCTACACCTTC
TRBV6-5	TRBD2	TRBJ2-1	-	CASSPLAGGANEQFF	TGTGCCAGCAGCCCACTAGCGGGAGGGGCCAATGAGCAGTTCTTC
TRBV18	-	TRBJ2-1	-	CASSVQGSSSYNEQFF	TGTGCCAGCTCAGTACAGGGTAGTAGCTCCTACAATGAGCAGTTCTTC
TRBV29-1	TRBD1	TRBJ2-2	-	CSVRQGVYSGELFF	TGCAGCGTTCGACAGGGGGTTTATTCCGGGGAGCTGTTTTTT
TRBV6-1	TRBD2	TRBJ2-5	once	CASSVEVAGTNQETQYF	TGTGCCAGCAGTGTGGAGGTAGCGGGGACAAACCAAGAGACCCAGTACTTC
TRBV20-1	-	TRBJ2-5	-	CSASFGETQYF	TGCAGTGCTAGCTTCGGGGAGACCCAGTACTTC
TRBV13	-	TRBJ2-5	-	CASSSWGQQETQYF	TGTGCCAGCAGCTCATGGGGACAACAAGAGACCCAGTACTTC
TRBV2	-	TRBJ1-5	-	CASSSDIGPQHF	TGTGCCAGCAGTAGCGATATAGGGCCCCAGCATTTT